This T cell receptor beta chain was identified in a study of blood T cell repertoires in COVID-19. Study in general: Collection of acute and convalescent COVID-19 samples took place in the United States, Italy and Spain.

In the original analysis: Reference gene primer amplification in the assay estimated nucleated cell counts. Sequencing was performed with immunoSEQ multiplex PCR; in TCRdb, only in-frame clones are kept and a portion is missing. V and J calls and clone size are as listed in that table; D and trimming were resolved from the DNA. The sample gives 250,000 to 300,000 clones, about 91% of which show up once; more than 6.5% is in the top ten. The germline V and J ends were trimmed by 8 bases and 3 bases, with 13 bases remaining between them. CDR1 and CDR2 from the germline V gene are SGDLS and YYNGEE. This CDR3 is built from 13 residues.

The chain is built from TRBV9 and TRBJ2-3, with D possibly TRBD2 on 6 matching bases. Sequenced input: peripheral blood. The TCR was taken from a woman aged 25-40 years who had recovered from COVID-19. CDR3: CASGAGRTDTQYF. The CDR3, as DNA: TGTGCCAGTGGGGCAGGGAGGACAGATACGCAGTATTTT.